This TCR beta chain came from a study of Ad26.COV2.S vaccination and SARS-CoV-2 variants (dated by TCRdb to 2020 to 2022). Regarding the study in general: Donors in the vaccine arm were drawn from COV1001, a multicentre, randomized, double-blind, placebo-controlled phase I-IIa trial testing Ad26.COV2.S in healthy adults. Ad26.COV2.S was administered intramuscularly at a dose of 5x10^10 or 1x10^11 viral particles, either as one shot or as two shots given 56 days apart. TCRbeta repertoire sequencing served as the tool for gauging how specific and how broad the SARS-CoV-2-reactive T cell receptors were following Ad26.COV2.S vaccination. The TCR-sequenced set comprised approximately 32 samples: around 20 Ad26.COV2.S vaccine recipients, 5 placebo recipients and 8 SARS-CoV-2 convalescent individuals. Trial participants were randomized into five groups of five, in which low-dose or high-dose Ad26.COV2.S was given once or twice, or placebo was given on both occasions. Blinding of investigators to trial group allocation was maintained during experiments and outcome assessment.

This sample's treatment or condition label indicates: about 20 received Ad26.COV2.S at low or high dose, single or two shots; roughly five received placebo; per-sample allocation not given. For vaccine and placebo recipients, the sequenced repertoires came from samples collected on day 63 after the first injection. Cohort 1b enrolled 20 to 30 adults aged 18-55 years at a single site in Boston, USA, between 29 July and 7 August 2020. Ad26.COV2.S was a replication-incompetent adenovirus type 26 vector expressing a prefusion-stabilized SARS-CoV-2 spike protein from the original Wuhan strain. Notes on this clone: The target of this receptor is not known. Within one base of it there is no much larger clone, and no base qualities were kept.

The CDR3 sequence holds 15 residues, the cysteine and phenylalanine included. The entry retains the CDR3 DNA only, 45 bases that are in frame from base 1. According to the germline V gene (reference sequence), CDR1 reads PRHDT and CDR2 reads FYEKMQ. The V end loses 5 bases and the J end loses 3 bases, and a stretch of 16 bases separates them. TCRbeta CDR3 regions were sequenced with the immunoSEQ Assay. After extraction, genomic DNA underwent amplification by bias-controlled multiplex PCR, followed by high-throughput sequencing. On the authors' methods: Collapsing and filtering of sequences were performed to quantify the absolute abundance of each unique TCRbeta CDR3 region. T cell fraction was estimated by normalization of TCRbeta template counts to usable DNA, with usable DNA being measured through amplification of reference genes present in all nucleated cells. Repertoire TCRs were annotated as SARS-CoV-2-specific by exact matching of V gene, CDR3 amino acid sequence and J gene to a known reactive TCR set. The reference SARS-CoV-2 TCR set was obtained from MIRA and was filtered for enrichment in COVID-19-positive ImmuneCODE repertoires, whereby public or cross-reactive TCRs were removed. Using the MIRA antigens, annotated TCRs were further analysed by specific ORF or by position within an ORF. Depth was the summed frequency of annotated unique rearrangements, while breadth was defined as annotated unique rearrangements over total unique productive rearrangements. TCR breadth was compared between groups using two-sided Wilcoxon rank-sum tests. TCRdb took over this immuneACCESS table, retaining in-frame rearrangements with V and J assigned. Such tables are incomplete; in checked studies, under half of the missing clones stem from an unresolved V gene, and the remainder is unexplained. The V and J calls and clone size are taken from that table; D and trimming were inferred from the DNA. The sample table holds fewer than 400,000 clones, of which less than 90% were seen once. The ten largest clonotypes hold roughly 3.5% of the sample.

The paper as a whole reports these results and caveats: Ad26.COV2.S recipients had higher spike-specific TCR breadth than placebo recipients (P = 0.0014). The authors noted that the TCR breadth and depth analyses may have underestimated total T cell responses. Non-spike TCR breadth was comparable between vaccine and placebo recipients, consistent with the vaccine containing only spike. Substantial breadth of spike-specific CD8+ and CD4+ T cell responses was reported after vaccination. The study was not powered to compare responses between vaccine doses or regimens.

The chain is assembled from TRBV13 and TRBJ2-5, and the D gene may be TRBD2, 6 bases matching. The material sequenced was peripheral blood, taken in a trial of Ad26.COV2.S vaccine versus placebo. This sequence was found in a person between 18 and 59 years old who received the Ad26.COV2.S COVID-19 vaccine or a placebo. The encoded CDR3 is CASSGVSAGKETQYF. The DNA is as follows: TGTGCCAGCAGCGGGGTCAGCGCGGGAAAAGAGACCCAGTACTTC.